These 13 T cell receptor beta chains were sequenced from one sample in a study of spatial heterogeneity in lung cancer (dated by TCRdb to about 2019). Taken with the paper, the label for time point translates to: blood at routine non-recurrence follow-up after resection. Without any cell sorting, TCR sequencing was performed on whole RNA extracted either from tumor and nontumor lung tissue or from cryopreserved PBMC samples. Preparation of the library involved 5' RACE. The sample was run on a NextSeq 500. TCRdb's own reprocessing of the public reads used fastp at Q25 and MiXCR and kept productive beta chains. Duplicate CDR3 protein sequences are folded into a single record with the most common DNA and genes. The sample includes around 120,000 distinct CDR3 sequences, with 12% observed a single time. The ten largest clones take up 15% to 20% of the sample. The material sequenced was PBMCs, taken at follow-up. These receptors all come from a male donor with early-stage non-small cell lung cancer.

This clonotype was counted only a few times. The chain recombines TRBV4-3 with TRBJ2-7; D is unresolved. The CDR3 is made up of 13 amino acids. V lost 0 bases to trimming and J lost 3 bases, with 6 bases between them. Germline CDR1 is LGHNA and CDR2 is YSLEER. The chain's CDR3 is CASSQEASYEQYF. The CDR3 DNA sequence: TGCGCCAGCAGCCAAGAAGCCAGCTACGAGCAGTACTTC.

This clonotype was found many times. The CDR3 DNA reads TGCGCCAGCAGCTTGGCAGGGGGAGGGCAGCCCCAGCATTTT. The encoded protein is CASSLAGGGQPQHF. The J gene is TRBJ1-5, the V gene TRBV5-1, with TRBD1 matching 7 bases. The germline CDR1 and CDR2 sequences are SGHRS and YFSETQ. Trimming took 0 bases from V and 7 from J; bases not matched to a gene: 4. The CDR3 length is 14 residues.

This clonotype was found a few times. The chain joins TRBV24-1 to TRBJ2-5, with a weak D call TRBD1 (5 bases). The V end lost 3 bases, the J end lost 5 bases, and 9 bases lay between the germline ends. This CDR3 spans 13 amino acids. Germline V lookup: CDR1 KGHDR, CDR2 SFDVKD. The CDR3 loop is CATSDGHGETQYF. The CDR3 nucleotides are TGTGCCACCAGTGATGGACACGGGGAGACCCAGTACTTC.

The chain combines TRBV3-1 with TRBJ1-5; 7 bases agree with TRBD1. The CDR3 covers 17 residues. Trimming removed 1 base from V and 2 bases from J; junction bases left unmatched: 8. In germline, CDR1 is LGHDT, CDR2 YNNKEL (reference sequence). The CDR3, as DNA: TGTGCCAGCAGCCAAGGGCAGGGGGGGATAGGCAATCAGCCCCAGCATTTT. It encodes CASSQGQGGIGNQPQHF.

The genes are TRBV12-3 or TRBV12-4 and TRBJ1-1; unclear D gene. V was clipped by 0 bases and J by 0 bases, with 11 bases between them. The CDR3 totals 16 residues. CDR3 bases: TGTGCCAGCAGTTTAGCTCCAGTGTTTATGAACACTGAAGCTTTCTTT. Its translation is CASSLAPVFMNTEAFF.

In its sample, this clonotype was seen many times. The chain employs TRBV20-1 and TRBJ1-2, with TRBD1 identical over 7 bases. Germline V gene lookup returns CDR1 DFQATT and CDR2 SNEGSKA (reference sequence). The CDR3 has 15 residues. V shed 3 bases and J 5 bases; nucleotides not matched to a gene: 12. The DNA for the CDR3 is TGCAGTGCTAGGGCCCAGGCCGGACAGGAGTATGGCTACACCTTC. Amino acids: CSARAQAGQEYGYTF.

This clonotype was counted ten times or more. The chain joins TRBV28 to TRBJ2-5, with TRBD1 identical over 8 bases. Germline V gives CDR1 MDHEN, CDR2 SYDVKM. J was trimmed by 6 bases and V by 3 bases; bases with no gene match: 9. The CDR3 contains 15 residues. The CDR3 loop reads CASSFGQGRVQTQYF. In nucleotides, the CDR3 is TGTGCCAGCAGTTTTGGACAGGGACGCGTACAGACCCAGTACTTC.

Ten or more counts support this clonotype. The CDR3 sequence: CASSLGLAGGNEQFF. CDR3 in DNA: TGTGCCAGCAGCTTAGGACTAGCGGGGGGGAATGAGCAGTTCTTC. V usage is TRBV7-2 and J usage is TRBJ2-1; 14 positions match TRBD2. V shed 1 base, J shed 7 bases, and the junction held 0 bases outside the gene matches. CDR1 and CDR2 from the germline V gene are SGHTA and FQGNSA. The CDR3 has 15 amino acids.

In its sample, this clonotype was seen a few times. This chain connects TRBV20-1 to TRBJ2-1, with 8 bases that match TRBD1. The germline CDR1 and CDR2 sequences are DFQATT and SNEGSKA (reference sequence). The CDR3 has 11 residues. V was clipped by 6 bases and J by 9 bases; unmatched bases: 4. The CDR3 region is CSAVRGPEQFF. The CDR3 DNA reads as TGCAGTGCCGTCAGGGGGCCTGAGCAGTTCTTC.

The rearrangement uses TRBV5-1 and TRBJ2-7; TRBD1 or TRBD2 may be the D gene (6 bases each). V lost 1 base to trimming and J lost 5 bases, with 13 bases between them. CDR3 length: 14 residues. The germline gives CDR1 SGHRS, CDR2 YFSETQ. The CDR3 region is CASSLMGAGNEQYF. The CDR3 DNA follows: TGCGCCAGCAGCTTGATGGGGGCGGGGAACGAGCAGTACTTC.

CDR3 in amino acids: CASSLVGGDTDTQYF. CDR3 in DNA: TGTGCCAGCAGCTTAGTCGGCGGGGACACAGATACGCAGTATTTT. The chain recombines TRBV7-9 with TRBJ2-3; D possibly corresponds to TRBD2 (6 bases). This CDR3 comprises 15 residues. Germline CDR1 and CDR2: SEHNR and FQNEAQ (reference sequence). V was clipped by 1 base and J by 2 bases, with 10 bases between them.

This clonotype occurred many times. The chain employs TRBV28 and TRBJ2-7; tentative D call: TRBD1 (6 bases). Trimming stripped 8 bases from V and 0 bases from J, with 11 bases between. This CDR3 contains 13 residues. Germline assignment: CDR1 MDHEN and CDR2 SYDVKM. CDR3 amino acids: CASFTGNSYEQYF. As DNA, the CDR3 is TGTGCCAGCTTCACAGGGAACTCCTACGAGCAGTACTTC.

The rearrangement joins TRBV5-1 to TRBJ1-2; TRBD1 matches at 11 bases. Germline trimming cut 4 bases from V and 4 bases from J; bases unmatched to any gene: 15. The germline V gene encodes CDR1 SGHRS and CDR2 YFSETQ. The CDR3 is 18 residues long. In DNA, the CDR3 is TGCGCCAGCAGCCCCCGGACAGGGGGCGCGGTGGGAATCTATGGCTACACCTTC. It yields the protein CASSPRTGGAVGIYGYTF.